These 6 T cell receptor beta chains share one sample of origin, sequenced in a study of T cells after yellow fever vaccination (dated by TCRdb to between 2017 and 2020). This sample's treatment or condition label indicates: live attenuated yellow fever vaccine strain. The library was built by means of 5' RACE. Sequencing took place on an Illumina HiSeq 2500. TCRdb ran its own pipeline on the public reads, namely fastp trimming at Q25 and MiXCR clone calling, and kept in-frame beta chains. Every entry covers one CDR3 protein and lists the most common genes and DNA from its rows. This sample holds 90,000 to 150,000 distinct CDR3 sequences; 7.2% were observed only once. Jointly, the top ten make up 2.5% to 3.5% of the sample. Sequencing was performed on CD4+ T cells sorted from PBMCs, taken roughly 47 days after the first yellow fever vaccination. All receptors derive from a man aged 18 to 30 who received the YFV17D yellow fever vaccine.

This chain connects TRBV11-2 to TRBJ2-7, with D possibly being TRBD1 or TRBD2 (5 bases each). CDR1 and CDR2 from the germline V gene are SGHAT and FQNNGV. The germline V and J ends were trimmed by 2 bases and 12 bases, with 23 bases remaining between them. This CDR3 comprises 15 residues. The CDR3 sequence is CASSLSGVQGPKSYF. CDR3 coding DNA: TGTGCCAGCAGCTTAAGCGGAGTTCAGGGACCCAAGTCGTACTTC.

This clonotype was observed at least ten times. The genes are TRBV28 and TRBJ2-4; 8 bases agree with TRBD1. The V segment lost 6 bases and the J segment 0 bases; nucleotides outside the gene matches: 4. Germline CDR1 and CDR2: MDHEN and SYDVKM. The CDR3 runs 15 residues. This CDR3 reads CASSRQGIAKNIQYF. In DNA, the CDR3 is TGTGCCAGCAGCCGACAGGGGATAGCCAAAAACATTCAGTACTTC. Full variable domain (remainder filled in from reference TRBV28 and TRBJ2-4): DVKVTQSSRYLVKRTGEKVFLECVQDMDHENMFWYRQDPGLGLRLIYFSYDVKMKEKGDIPEGYSVSREKKERFSLILESASTNQTSMYLCASSRQGIAKNIQYFGAGTRLSVL.

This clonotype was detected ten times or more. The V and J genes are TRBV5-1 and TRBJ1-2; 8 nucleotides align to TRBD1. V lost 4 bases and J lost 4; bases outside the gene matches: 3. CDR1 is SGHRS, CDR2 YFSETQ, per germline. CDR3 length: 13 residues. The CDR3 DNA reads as TGCGCCAGCAGCACACAGGGGGGCTATGGCTACACCTTC. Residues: CASSTQGGYGYTF.

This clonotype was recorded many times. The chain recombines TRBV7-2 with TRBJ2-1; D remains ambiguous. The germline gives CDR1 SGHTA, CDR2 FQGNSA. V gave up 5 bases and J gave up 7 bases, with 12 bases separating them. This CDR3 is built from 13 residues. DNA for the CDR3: TGTGCCAGCAGCCCTCGAATTAGGAATGAGCAGTTCTTC. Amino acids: CASSPRIRNEQFF. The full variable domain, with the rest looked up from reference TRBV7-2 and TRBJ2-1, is GAGVSQSPSNKVTEKGKDVELRCDPISGHTALYWYRQSLGQGLEFLIYFQGNSAPDKSGLPSDRFSAERTGGSVSTLTIQRTQQEDSAVYLCASSPRIRNEQFFGPGTRLTVL.

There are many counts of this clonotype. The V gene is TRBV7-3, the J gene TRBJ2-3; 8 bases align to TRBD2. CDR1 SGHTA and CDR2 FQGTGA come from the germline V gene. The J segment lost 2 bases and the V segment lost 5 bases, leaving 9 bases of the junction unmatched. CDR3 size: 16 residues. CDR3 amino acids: CASSPRGGSNTDTQYF. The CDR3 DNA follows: TGTGCCAGCAGCCCCCGGGGGGGCTCCAACACAGATACGCAGTATTTT. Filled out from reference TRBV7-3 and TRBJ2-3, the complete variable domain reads GAGVSQTPSNKVTEKGKYVELRCDPISGHTALYWYRQSLGQGPEFLIYFQGTGAADDSGLPNDRFFAVRPEGSVSTLKIQRTERGDSAVYLCASSPRGGSNTDTQYFGPGTRLTVL.

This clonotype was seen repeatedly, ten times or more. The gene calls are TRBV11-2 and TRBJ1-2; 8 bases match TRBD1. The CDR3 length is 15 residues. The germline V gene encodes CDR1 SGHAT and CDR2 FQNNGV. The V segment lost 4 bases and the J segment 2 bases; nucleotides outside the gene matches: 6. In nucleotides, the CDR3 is TGTGCCAGCAGCTCGATCCGGACAGGGAACTATGGCTACACCTTC. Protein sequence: CASSSIRTGNYGYTF.